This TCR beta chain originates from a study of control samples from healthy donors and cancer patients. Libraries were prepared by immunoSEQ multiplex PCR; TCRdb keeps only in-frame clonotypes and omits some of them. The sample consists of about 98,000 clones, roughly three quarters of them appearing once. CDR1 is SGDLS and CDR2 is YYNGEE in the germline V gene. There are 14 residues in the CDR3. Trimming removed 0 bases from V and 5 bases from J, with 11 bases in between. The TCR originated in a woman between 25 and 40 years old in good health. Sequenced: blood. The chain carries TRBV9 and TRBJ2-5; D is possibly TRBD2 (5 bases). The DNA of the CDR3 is TGTGCCAGCAGCGTAGGCCGGACTTTGGAGACCCAGTACTTC. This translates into CASSVGRTLETQYF.